The clone carrying this TCR beta chain showed up just a few times. Antigen unknown. The data stem from a study of T-cell memory formation after mild COVID-19. MiXCR, applied by TCRdb to the 5' RACE reads, yields one record per CDR3 protein. The sample carries over 150,000 distinct CDR3 sequences, 20% to 25% recorded once. Whole-study results and caveats: Contracting CD8+ clones were enriched in EMRA, CD4+ mainly in CM and EM. Certain responding clones were present in pre-infection memory, suggesting participation of cross-reactive memory.

The sequence was obtained from an adult woman who had mild COVID-19 (a few samples of this study predate the infection). Cell type and time point are not known. Sequencing used PBMCs or a T cell subset sorted from them (not recorded which).

The CDR3 nucleotides read TGCAGTGCTAGAGATCTCTTGGGCAGGGGGTACACTGAAGCTTTCTTT. Translated: CSARDLLGRGYTEAFF. The chain carries TRBV20-1 and TRBJ1-1; 7 bases map to TRBD1. CDR1 is DFQATT, CDR2 SNEGSKA, per germline (reference sequence). The CDR3 is 16 residues long. V was pared by 0 bases and J by 3 bases, with 10 bases of the junction left unmatched.